The present entry profiles one T cell receptor (beta chain) with its context. The antigen remains unidentified. The data derive from a study of T cells after yellow fever vaccination. The study's findings and limits: Of the clonotypes, a small share occurred in both CD4 and CD8 compartments. Post-booster samples contained most primary-vaccination clones (around 96% CD4, roughly 88% CD8). A weaker but faster secondary response was observed, peaking on day 5 versus 15.

Germline V gives CDR1 SEHNR, CDR2 FQNEAQ (reference sequence). Trimming cost V 5 bases and J 5 bases, with 13 bases left between them. The CDR3 consists of 13 residues. Production of TCR cDNA was by 5'RACE template switching, which also added a universal primer site and UMIs. TCRdb re-called the 5' RACE reads with MiXCR, one entry per CDR3 protein. The sample shows 300,000 to 450,000 distinct CDR3 sequences, roughly 6.1% of them seen only once. The chain employs TRBV7-9 and TRBJ2-7; TRBD2 is a possible D gene (5 bases). The sequence was collected from a man younger than 45 who received the YFV17D yellow fever vaccine. The material sequenced was PBMCs, taken 5 days after the yellow fever booster vaccination. The CDR3 nucleotides read TGTGCCAGCAGCGCCCAGAGGGTACACGAGCAGTACTTC. It specifies CASSAQRVHEQYF.